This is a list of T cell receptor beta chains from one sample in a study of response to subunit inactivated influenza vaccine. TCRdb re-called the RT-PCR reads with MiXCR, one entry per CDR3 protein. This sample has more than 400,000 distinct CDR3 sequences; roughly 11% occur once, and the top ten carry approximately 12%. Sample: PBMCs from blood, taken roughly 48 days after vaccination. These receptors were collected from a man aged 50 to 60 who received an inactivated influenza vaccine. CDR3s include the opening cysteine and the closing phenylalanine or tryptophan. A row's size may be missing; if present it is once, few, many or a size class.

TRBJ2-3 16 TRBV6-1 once CASSLTSGEGTDTQYF
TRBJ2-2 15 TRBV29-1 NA CSVELAGGNTGELFF
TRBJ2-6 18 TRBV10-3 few CAISAAGTGSSGANVLTF
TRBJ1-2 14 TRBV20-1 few CSATPYRGDYGYTF
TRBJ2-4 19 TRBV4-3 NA CASSQGLSGYLEAKNIQYF
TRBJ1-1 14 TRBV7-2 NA CASSPYRGTTEAFF
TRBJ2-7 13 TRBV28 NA CASSLPWVGEQYF
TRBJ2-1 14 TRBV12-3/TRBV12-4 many CASSLLSGNDEQFF
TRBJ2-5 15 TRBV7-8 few CASSFFRGSGETQYF
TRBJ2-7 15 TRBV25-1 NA CASSPGQGLQYEQYF
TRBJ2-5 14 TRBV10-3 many CAISERTGQETQYF
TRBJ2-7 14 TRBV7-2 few CASSRRDRTYEQYF
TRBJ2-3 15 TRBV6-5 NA CASSYSDLGRDTQYF
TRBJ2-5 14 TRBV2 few CASIGPTLTKTQYF
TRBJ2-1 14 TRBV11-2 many CASSQWTAYNEQFF
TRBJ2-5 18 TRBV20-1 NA CSARDQSKDRKSPETQYF
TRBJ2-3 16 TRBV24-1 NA CATSAPTSGSTDTQYF
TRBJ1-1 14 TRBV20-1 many CSARDPGALTEAFF
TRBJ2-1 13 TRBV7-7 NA CASSLSGGKEQFF
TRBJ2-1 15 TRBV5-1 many CASSLGGGVGNEQFF
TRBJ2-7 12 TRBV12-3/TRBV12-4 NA CASSLSGGDGYF
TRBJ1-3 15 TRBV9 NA CASSATGSSGNTIYF
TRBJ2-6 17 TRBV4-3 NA CASSQAGSSSGANVLTF
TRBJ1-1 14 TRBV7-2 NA CASTLEGRNTEAFF
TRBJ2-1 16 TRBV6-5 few CASSYSILAGSGEQFF
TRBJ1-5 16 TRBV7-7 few CASRLTGGGGNQPQHF
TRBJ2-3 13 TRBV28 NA CASQRQGTDTQYF
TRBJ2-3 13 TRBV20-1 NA CSASRTGPDTQYF
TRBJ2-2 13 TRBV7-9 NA CAAPGADTGELFF
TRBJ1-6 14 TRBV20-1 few CSAPDSSYNSPLHF
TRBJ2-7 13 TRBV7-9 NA CASSKDMTYEQYF
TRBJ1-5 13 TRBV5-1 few CASSTHYNQPQHF
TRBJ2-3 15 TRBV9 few CASSVGYVGTDTQYF
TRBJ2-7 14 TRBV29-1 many CSVVPGQGAFEQYF
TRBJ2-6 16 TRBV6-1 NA CASSETGSSGANVLTF
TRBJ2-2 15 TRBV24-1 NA CATSATGANTGELFF
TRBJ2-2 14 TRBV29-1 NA CSVRLGGITGELFF
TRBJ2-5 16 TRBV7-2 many CASSYGTSGGQETQYF
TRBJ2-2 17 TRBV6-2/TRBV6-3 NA CASSYTLAGGWTGELFF
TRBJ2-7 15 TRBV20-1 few CSARPSRQTSYEQYF
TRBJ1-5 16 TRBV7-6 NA CASSLNPGRGNQPQHF
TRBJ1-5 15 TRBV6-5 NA CASSYSSSESQPQHF
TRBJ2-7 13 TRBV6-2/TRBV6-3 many CASSVRDSYEQYF
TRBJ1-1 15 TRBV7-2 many CASSLEGTFLTEAFF
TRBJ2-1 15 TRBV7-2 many CASSLISGGAYEQFF
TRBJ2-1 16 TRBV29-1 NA CSVPRAGALSYNEQFF
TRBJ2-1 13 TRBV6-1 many CASSTRDRGREFF
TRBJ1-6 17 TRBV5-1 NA CASSPGWGEIYNSPLHF
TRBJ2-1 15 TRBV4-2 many CASSLLPGGTDEQFF
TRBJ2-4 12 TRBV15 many CATSILSSIQYF
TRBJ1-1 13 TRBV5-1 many CASSLASNTEAFF
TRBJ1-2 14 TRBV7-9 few CASSSSGTGEGYTF
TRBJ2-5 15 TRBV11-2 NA CASSRGTGGRETQYF
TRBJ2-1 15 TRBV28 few CASSLGLKGAYEQFF
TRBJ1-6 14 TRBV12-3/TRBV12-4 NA CASRIGGASSPLHF
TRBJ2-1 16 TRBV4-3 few CASSQGAGVSYNEQFF
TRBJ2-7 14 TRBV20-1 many CSASDPSNSYEQYF